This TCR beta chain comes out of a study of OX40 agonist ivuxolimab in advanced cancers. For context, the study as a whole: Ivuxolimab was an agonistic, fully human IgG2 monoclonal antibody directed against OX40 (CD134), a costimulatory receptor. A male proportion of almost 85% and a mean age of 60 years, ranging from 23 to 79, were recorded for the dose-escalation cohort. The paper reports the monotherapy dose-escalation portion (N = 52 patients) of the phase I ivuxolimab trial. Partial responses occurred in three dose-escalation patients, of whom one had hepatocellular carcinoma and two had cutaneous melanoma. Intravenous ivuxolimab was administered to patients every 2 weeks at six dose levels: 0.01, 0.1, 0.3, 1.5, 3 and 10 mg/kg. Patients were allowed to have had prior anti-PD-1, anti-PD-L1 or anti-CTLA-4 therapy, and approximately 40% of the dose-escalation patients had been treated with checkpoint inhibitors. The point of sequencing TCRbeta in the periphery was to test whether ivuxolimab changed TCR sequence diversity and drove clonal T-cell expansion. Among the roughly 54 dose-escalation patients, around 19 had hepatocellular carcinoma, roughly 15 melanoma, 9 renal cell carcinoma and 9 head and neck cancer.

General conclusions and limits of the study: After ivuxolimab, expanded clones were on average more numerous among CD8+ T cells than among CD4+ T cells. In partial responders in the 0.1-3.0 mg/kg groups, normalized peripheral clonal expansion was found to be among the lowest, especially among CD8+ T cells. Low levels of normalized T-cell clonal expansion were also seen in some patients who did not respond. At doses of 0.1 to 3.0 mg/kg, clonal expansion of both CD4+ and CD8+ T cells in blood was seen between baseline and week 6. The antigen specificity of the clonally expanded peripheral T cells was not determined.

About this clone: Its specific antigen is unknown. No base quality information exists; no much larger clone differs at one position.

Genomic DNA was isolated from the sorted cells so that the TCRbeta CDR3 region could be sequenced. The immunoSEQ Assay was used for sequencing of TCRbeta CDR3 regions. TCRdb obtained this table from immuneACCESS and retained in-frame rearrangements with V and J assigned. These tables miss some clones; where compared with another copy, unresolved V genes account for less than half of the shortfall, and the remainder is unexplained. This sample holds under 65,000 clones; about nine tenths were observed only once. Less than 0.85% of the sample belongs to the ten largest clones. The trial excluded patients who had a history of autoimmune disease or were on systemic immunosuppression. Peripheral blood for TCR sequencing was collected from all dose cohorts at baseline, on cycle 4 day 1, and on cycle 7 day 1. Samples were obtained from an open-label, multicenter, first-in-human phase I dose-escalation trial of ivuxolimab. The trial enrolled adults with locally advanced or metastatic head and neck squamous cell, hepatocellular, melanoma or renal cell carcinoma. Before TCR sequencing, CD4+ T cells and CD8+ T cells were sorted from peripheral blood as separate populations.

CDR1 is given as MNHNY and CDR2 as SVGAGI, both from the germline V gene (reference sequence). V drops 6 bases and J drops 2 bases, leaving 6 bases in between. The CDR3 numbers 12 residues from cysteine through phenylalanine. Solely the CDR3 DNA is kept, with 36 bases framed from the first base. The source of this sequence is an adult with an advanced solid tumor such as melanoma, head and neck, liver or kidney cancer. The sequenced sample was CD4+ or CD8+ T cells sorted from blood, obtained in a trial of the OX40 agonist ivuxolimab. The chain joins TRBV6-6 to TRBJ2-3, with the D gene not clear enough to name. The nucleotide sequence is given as TGTGCCAGCAGATCGCTCACAGATACGCAGTATTTT. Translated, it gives CASRSLTDTQYF.